The present entry profiles one TCR beta chain with its context. This CDR3 has 16 amino acids. Per germline, CDR1 SGHNT and CDR2 YYREEE (reference sequence). V shed 1 base and J shed 2 bases, with 14 bases lying between them. TCRdb keeps only in-frame clones here, not all; method: immunoSEQ multiplex PCR. The sample has tens of thousands of clones, around four fifths seen once. These data come from a study of a mutant IDH1 vaccine in newly diagnosed glioma. Background on the study: Before enrollment, the patients had been treated with radiotherapy alone, temozolomide alone, or both together. Most of them had received both.

As to time point: baseline, week 1 (first vaccination visit). Documented treatment: pre-vaccination baseline after standard-of-care therapy. There were new WHO grade 3 or 4 astrocytomas in the donors, and these were IDH1-mutant and ATRX-lost. J is TRBJ2-3 and V is TRBV5-4, with D possibly TRBD2 on 6 matching bases. The source material was PBMCs, sampled from a glioma patient treated with radiotherapy, temozolomide or both. This TCR was recovered from a woman aged 45-59 years with glioma. The CDR3 region is CASSLNARTNTDTQYF. In DNA, the CDR3 is TGTGCCAGCAGCTTGAACGCCAGGACTAACACAGATACGCAGTATTTT.